This T cell receptor beta chain was found in a study of blood T cell repertoires in COVID-19. Study at large: T cells, B-cell-depleted T cells, or PBMCs supplied cDNA or gDNA.

Germline CDR1 is SGHTA and CDR2 is FQGTGA. The CDR3 loop spans 17 amino acids. J lost 0 bases, V lost 6 bases, and 10 bases had no gene match. Under the authors' procedure: Nucleated cell number was recorded as an estimate derived from reference gene primer amplification. Sequencing used immunoSEQ multiplex PCR; TCRdb keeps in-frame clones, though not all of them. The DNA was the basis for D and trimming; V, J and clone size are from that table. Of approximately 150,000 clones in the sample, about 83% were seen once. This chain links TRBV7-3 with TRBJ2-5; 10 positions match TRBD2. This clonotype was obtained from a man in his forties or fifties with acute or convalescent COVID-19. The material sequenced was peripheral blood. CDR3 loop: CASSRDGAGGHQETQYF. CDR3 in DNA: TGTGCCAGCAGTCGAGATGGAGCGGGGGGGCACCAAGAGACCCAGTACTTC.